These T cell receptor beta chains were read from a single sample in a study of blood T cell repertoires in COVID-19. The assay was immunoSEQ multiplex PCR, and TCRdb's table has in-frame clones only and misses some. This sample yields around 250,000 clones, of which around nine tenths are seen a single time; about 9.4% belongs to the top ten. The sequencing sample was made of peripheral blood. These receptors were collected from a woman in her seventies with COVID-19, enrolled during active disease. CDR3s include the opening cysteine and the closing phenylalanine or tryptophan. Each record gives: V gene, D gene, CDR3 length, J gene, clone size, CDR3 protein, CDR3 DNA. D genes are given only for firm matches. Not every row has a clone size; where given, it reads once, few, many or a size class.

TRBV5-6	TRBD1	14	TRBJ1-2	.	CASSHGQGFYGYTF	TGTGCCAGCAGCCATGGACAGGGGTTCTATGGCTACACCTTC
TRBV7-2	TRBD1	16	TRBJ2-5	.	CASSPGVLTGQETQYF	TGTGCCAGCAGCCCCGGCGTGTTGACAGGGCAAGAGACCCAGTACTTC
TRBV14	.	14	TRBJ1-1	.	CASSRGTLNTEAFF	TGTGCCAGCAGCCGCGGAACCCTGAACACTGAAGCTTTCTTT
TRBV6-4	TRBD2	15	TRBJ2-7	.	CASSVASGTPYEQYF	TGTGCCAGCAGTGTAGCTAGCGGAACCCCCTACGAGCAGTACTTC
TRBV12-3/TRBV12-4	.	13	TRBJ2-7	.	CASSFRRAHEQYF	TGTGCCAGCAGTTTCAGGAGGGCCCACGAGCAGTACTTC
TRBV7-3	TRBD1	15	TRBJ2-1	.	CASSVQGALDNEQFF	TGTGCCAGCAGCGTACAGGGGGCTCTGGACAATGAGCAGTTCTTC
TRBV5-1	.	13	TRBJ2-7	many	CASSLVLAGEQYF	TGCGCCAGCAGCTTGGTACTAGCAGGCGAGCAGTACTTC
TRBV7-9	.	16	TRBJ2-2	.	CASSFSGRGNTGELFF	TGTGCCAGCAGCTTTTCAGGTCGGGGGAACACCGGGGAGCTGTTTTTT
TRBV9	TRBD2	15	TRBJ2-3	.	CASSVGTSGTDTQYF	TGTGCCAGCAGCGTAGGTACTAGCGGCACAGATACGCAGTATTTT
TRBV30	.	13	TRBJ2-1	.	CAWTPVGSGEQFF	TGTGCCTGGACCCCAGTGGGGAGTGGGGAGCAGTTCTTC
TRBV7-9	.	14	TRBJ1-3	.	CAIRGLESANTIYF	TGTGCCATCCGGGGACTGGAATCGGCAAACACCATATATTTT
TRBV24-1	TRBD1	16	TRBJ2-6	.	CATSDPTGAGANVLTF	TGTGCCACCAGTGATCCTACAGGGGCTGGGGCCAACGTCCTGACTTTC
TRBV7-8	.	15	TRBJ2-2	few	CASSGKRMNTGELFF	TGTGCCAGCAGCGGAAAGAGGATGAACACCGGGGAGCTGTTTTTT
TRBV15	.	14	TRBJ1-5	.	CATSRDRVKQPQHF	TGTGCCACCAGCAGAGACAGGGTAAAACAGCCCCAGCATTTT
TRBV9	TRBD1	15	TRBJ2-2	few	CASSLWTGDTGELFF	TGTGCCAGCAGCCTTTGGACAGGGGACACCGGGGAGCTGTTTTTT
TRBV12-3/TRBV12-4	.	12	TRBJ1-6	.	CASRADLAPLHF	TGTGCCAGCAGAGCCGACCTAGCACCCCTCCACTTT
TRBV5-1	.	15	TRBJ2-1	.	CASSLAGESYNEQFF	TGCGCCAGCAGCTTGGCCGGGGAATCCTACAATGAGCAGTTCTTC
TRBV7-9	TRBD1	17	TRBJ1-6	.	CASSTLQGAYYNSPLHF	TGTGCCAGCAGCACCCTACAGGGGGCGTACTATAATTCACCCCTCCACTTT
TRBV6-1	.	12	TRBJ2-7	.	CASRYRDYEQYF	TGTGCCAGCAGATACAGGGATTACGAGCAGTACTTC
TRBV6-5	.	15	TRBJ1-6	once	CASSYSEGSSSPLHF	TGTGCCAGCAGTTACTCGGAGGGATCGAGTTCACCCCTCCACTTT
TRBV7-2	TRBD1	15	TRBJ1-5	.	CASSPTGGSNQPQHF	TGTGCCAGCAGCCCGACAGGGGGAAGCAATCAGCCCCAGCATTTT
TRBV30	.	12	TRBJ1-1	.	CAWSYSGTEAFF	TGTGCCTGGAGTTACTCAGGCACTGAAGCTTTCTTT
TRBV28	TRBD1	16	TRBJ2-7	.	CASSSWWDRRIDEQYF	TGTGCCAGCAGTTCCTGGTGGGACAGGCGCATCGACGAGCAGTACTTC
TRBV29-1	TRBD1	14	TRBJ1-5	.	CSVQTGTGNQPQHF	TGCAGCGTCCAAACCGGGACAGGGAATCAGCCCCAGCATTTT
TRBV3-1/TRBV3-2	.	12	TRBJ1-1	.	CASSQGSSGAFF	TGTGCCAGCAGCCAAGGCTCGTCGGGGGCTTTCTTT
TRBV2	.	15	TRBJ1-5	.	CASSEAGRENQPQHF	TGTGCCAGCAGTGAAGCCGGCCGGGAGAATCAGCCCCAGCATTTT
TRBV28	.	15	TRBJ1-2	few	CASSRRYRDTWGYTF	TGTGCCAGCAGTCGACGTTACAGAGACACCTGGGGCTACACCTTC
TRBV6-5	.	15	TRBJ1-1	.	CASSYLGRGNTEAFF	TGTGCCAGCAGTTACTTGGGGCGAGGGAACACTGAAGCTTTCTTT
TRBV3-1/TRBV3-2	.	13	TRBJ1-4	once	CASSWGGAEKLFF	TGTGCCAGCAGCTGGGGAGGAGCTGAAAAACTGTTTTTT
TRBV11-2	.	13	TRBJ2-7	.	CASSRDRFNEQYF	TGTGCCAGCAGCCGGGATCGATTTAACGAGCAGTACTTC
TRBV9	.	14	TRBJ1-2	.	CASSVGAQGGGYTF	TGTGCCAGCAGCGTAGGAGCTCAGGGTGGCGGCTACACCTTC
TRBV30	TRBD2	14	TRBJ2-2	.	CAWKASGSYGELFF	TGTGCCTGGAAGGCTAGCGGGAGCTACGGGGAGCTGTTTTTT
TRBV7-2	.	13	TRBJ2-7	.	CASKSLSSYEQYF	TGTGCCAGCAAGAGCCTGAGCTCCTACGAGCAGTACTTC
TRBV4-2	.	12	TRBJ1-6	.	CASSQVAGPLHF	TGTGCCAGCAGCCAAGTCGCCGGGCCCCTCCACTTT
TRBV2	.	14	TRBJ1-4	.	CASNYDRNNEKLFF	TGTGCCAGCAATTACGACAGGAATAATGAAAAACTGTTTTTT
TRBV10-2	TRBD2	15	TRBJ2-1	.	CASSLGRGHDNEQFF	TGCGCCAGCAGCCTCGGGAGGGGTCACGACAATGAGCAGTTCTTC
TRBV9	.	15	TRBJ1-4	.	CASSVDLGEGEKLFF	TGTGCCAGCAGCGTAGATCTAGGGGAGGGTGAAAAACTGTTTTTT
TRBV7-2	.	12	TRBJ2-1	.	CASSPTYNEQFF	TGTGCCAGCAGCCCCACCTACAATGAGCAGTTCTTC
TRBV5-6	.	14	TRBJ1-2	.	CASSLVRGNYGYTF	TGTGCCAGCAGCTTGGTTCGGGGAAACTATGGCTACACCTTC
TRBV6-5	.	14	TRBJ2-1	.	CATRSLLIDNEQFF	TGTGCCACACGGTCGCTACTGATCGACAATGAGCAGTTCTTC
TRBV27	TRBD1	15	TRBJ1-6	.	CASSQQGARNSPLHF	TGTGCCAGCAGTCAACAGGGGGCGAGAAATTCACCCCTCCACTTT
TRBV5-4	.	13	TRBJ1-1	once	CASSLVRGTEAFF	TGTGCCAGCAGCTTGGTAAGGGGTACTGAAGCTTTCTTT
TRBV7-8	.	16	TRBJ1-2	.	CASSLVDSHPNYGYTF	TGTGCCAGCAGCTTAGTTGACAGCCACCCTAACTATGGCTACACCTTC
TRBV6-5	.	14	TRBJ1-5	.	CASAGGAVNQPQHF	TGTGCCAGCGCGGGGGGGGCGGTCAATCAGCCCCAGCATTTT
TRBV9	.	14	TRBJ2-3	.	CASSVARSTDTQYF	TGTGCCAGCAGCGTAGCTCGGAGCACAGATACGCAGTATTTT
TRBV4-1	.	15	TRBJ2-7	.	CASSQIVRLTREQYF	TGCGCCAGCAGCCAAATAGTTCGGCTTACGAGGGAGCAGTACTTC